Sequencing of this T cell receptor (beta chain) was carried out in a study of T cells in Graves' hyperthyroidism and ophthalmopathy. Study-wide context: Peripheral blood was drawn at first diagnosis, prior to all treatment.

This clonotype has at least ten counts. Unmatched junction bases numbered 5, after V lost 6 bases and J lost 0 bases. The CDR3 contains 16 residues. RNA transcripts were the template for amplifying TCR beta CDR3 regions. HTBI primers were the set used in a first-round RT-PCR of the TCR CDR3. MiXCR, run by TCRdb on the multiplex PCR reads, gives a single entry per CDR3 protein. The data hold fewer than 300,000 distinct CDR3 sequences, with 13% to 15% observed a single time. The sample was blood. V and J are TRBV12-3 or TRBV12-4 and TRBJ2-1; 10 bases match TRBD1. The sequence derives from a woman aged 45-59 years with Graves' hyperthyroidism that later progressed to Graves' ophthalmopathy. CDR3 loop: CASSRGQGSSYNEQFF. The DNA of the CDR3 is TGTGCCAGCAGCCGGGGACAGGGGAGCTCCTACAATGAGCAGTTCTTC.